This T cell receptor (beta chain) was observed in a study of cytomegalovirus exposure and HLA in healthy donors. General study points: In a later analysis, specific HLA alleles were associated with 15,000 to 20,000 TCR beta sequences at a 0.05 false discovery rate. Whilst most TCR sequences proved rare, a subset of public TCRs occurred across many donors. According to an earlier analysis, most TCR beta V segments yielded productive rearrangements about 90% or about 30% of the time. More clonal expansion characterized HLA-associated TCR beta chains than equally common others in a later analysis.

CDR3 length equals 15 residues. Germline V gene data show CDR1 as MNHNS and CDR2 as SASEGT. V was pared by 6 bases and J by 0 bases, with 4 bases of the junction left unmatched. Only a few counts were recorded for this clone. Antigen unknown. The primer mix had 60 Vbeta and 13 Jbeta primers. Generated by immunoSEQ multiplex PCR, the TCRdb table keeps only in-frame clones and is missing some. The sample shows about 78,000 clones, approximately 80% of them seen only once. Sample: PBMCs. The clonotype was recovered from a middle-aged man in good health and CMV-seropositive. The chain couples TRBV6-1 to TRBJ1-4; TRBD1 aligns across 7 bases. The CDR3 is CASRDDRATNEKLFF. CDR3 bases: TGTGCCAGCAGGGACGACAGGGCAACTAATGAAAAACTGTTTTTT.